One and the same sample provided the 32 T cell receptor beta chains below, sequenced in a study of immune characterization of retroperitoneal liposarcoma. One entry per CDR3 protein, called by TCRdb with MiXCR from the PCR reads. The sample consists of some 2,200 distinct CDR3 sequences, about 40% of them appearing once. The material sequenced was tumor tissue. The source is a male donor with retroperitoneal liposarcoma.

This chain joins TRBV5-1 and TRBJ1-5; 7 bases align to TRBD1. The CDR3 length is 15 residues. The germline V gene has CDR1 SGHRS and CDR2 YFSETQ. Trimming at V came to 1 base and at J to 5 bases, leaving 6 bases not matched to a gene. CDR3 DNA: TGCGCCAGCAGCTTGTTTGGGGACAGAGATCAGCCCCAGCATTTT. As protein: CASSLFGDRDQPQHF.

Here the CDR3 DNA reads TGTGCCAGCAGTTACTCCCCGGGAGAGCTAGAGCAGTACTTC. It codes for CASSYSPGELEQYF. The gene calls are TRBV6-6 and TRBJ2-1; possibly TRBD2 for D (6 bases). The J call is uncertain, as TRBJ2-7 better fits the DNA end. Per the germline V gene, CDR1 is MNHNY and CDR2 is SVGAGI (reference sequence). There are 14 residues in the CDR3.

CDR3 bases: TGTGCCAGCAGCAACGCAGGGTCGCTGGAGCTGTTTTTT. Residues: CASSNAGSLELFF. This rearrangement joins TRBV7-2 to TRBJ2-2; D might be TRBD1 (5 bases). The CDR3 covers 13 residues. Trimming pared 5 bases from V and 10 bases from J, leaving 14 bases between. The germline V gene encodes CDR1 SGHTA and CDR2 FQGNSA. The variable domain in full, completed from reference TRBV7-2 and TRBJ2-2, reads GAGVSQSPSNKVTEKGKDVELRCDPISGHTALYWYRQSLGQGLEFLIYFQGNSAPDKSGLPSDRFSAERTGGSVSTLTIQRTQQEDSAVYLCASSNAGSLELFFGEGSRLTVL.

This clonotype is classed as medium-sized. The V call is TRBV28, the J call TRBJ2-5; TRBD1 agrees at 11 bases. From germline, CDR1 is MDHEN and CDR2 SYDVKM. The CDR3 length is 15 residues. With V trimmed by 2 bases and J by 11 bases, 10 bases remained unmatched. The chain's CDR3 is CASSLGDRGSQEQYF. CDR3 coding DNA: TGTGCCAGCAGTTTAGGGGACAGGGGGTCTCAGGAGCAGTACTTC.

The chain carries TRBV6-1 and TRBJ2-1; D is possibly TRBD2 (6 bases). The DNA end lines up better with TRBJ2-5; the J call may be wrong. The length of the CDR3 is 18 residues. Germline lookup yields CDR1 MNHNS and CDR2 SASEGT. CDR3: CASSEEYRLTAGGMTQYF. DNA for the CDR3: TGTGCCAGCAGTGAAGAATATAGGTTGACGGCTGGGGGGATGACCCAGTACTTC.

The chain links TRBV12-5 to TRBJ2-1; D is perhaps TRBD2 (5 bases). The V end lost 6 bases, the J end lost 3 bases, and 9 bases lay between the germline ends. CDR1 is LGHNT and CDR2 is FRNRAP in the germline V gene. This CDR3 has 13 residues. The CDR3 is CASGPSRYNEQFF. Here the CDR3 DNA reads TGTGCTAGTGGACCTAGCCGCTACAATGAGCAGTTCTTC.

The V call is TRBV6-2 or TRBV6-3, the J call TRBJ2-5; 11 bases match TRBD1. The J call may not be correct, given that the DNA end is closer to TRBJ2-7. The germline gives CDR1 MNHEY, CDR2 SVGEGT. The CDR3 has 16 residues. The CDR3 DNA reads as TGTGCCAGCAGTTACCTTACCGGGACAGGGGGCTACGAGCAGTACTTC. Protein: CASSYLTGTGGYEQYF.

The chain couples TRBV6-8 to TRBJ2-5; D is possibly TRBD1 (5 bases). The better agreement between TRBJ2-1 and the DNA end casts doubt on the J call. CDR3 length: 14 residues. CDR1 and CDR2 (germline): MNHGY, SAAAGT. This chain's CDR3 is CASSPRQGLYEQFF. As DNA, the CDR3 is TGTGCCAGCAGCCCCCGCCAGGGTCTCTACGAGCAGTTCTTC.

On this clonotype: The junction does not match germline at one end; this may be a read error. Here the CDR3 DNA reads TGTGCCAGCAGCGAAGGCCCCGGGGAGCTGTTTTTT. Amino acid sequence: CASSEGPGELFF. V and J are TRBV6-1 and TRBJ2-2; D unresolved. Per the germline V gene, CDR1 is MNHNS and CDR2 is SASEGT. This CDR3 has 12 amino acids.

By sample share, this clonotype is medium-sized. This sequence joins TRBV25-1 and TRBJ2-2, with D possibly being TRBD1 (6 bases). Germline V gene data show CDR1 as MGHDK and CDR2 as SYGVNS. CDR3 length: 13 amino acids. V lost 10 bases to trimming and J lost 3 bases, with 12 bases between them. The CDR3 sequence is CATRPGDTGELFF. CDR3 bases: TGTGCCACCAGACCAGGGGACACCGGGGAGCTGTTTTTT.

This clonotype was observed a handful of times. V gene TRBV3-1 combines with J gene TRBJ1-5; tentatively, D is TRBD1 (5 bases). The V and J ends lost 0 bases and 3 bases respectively, with 12 bases between them. CDR3 size: 16 residues. Germline loops: CDR1 LGHDT, CDR2 YNNKEL (reference sequence). The CDR3 protein is CASSQDSPTVNQPQHF. The CDR3 bases are TGTGCCAGCAGCCAAGATAGCCCGACAGTCAATCAGCCCCAGCATTTT. The variable domain in full, completed from reference TRBV3-1 and TRBJ1-5, reads DTAVSQTPKYLVTQMGNDKSIKCEQNLGHDTMYWYKQDSKKFLKIMFSYNNKELIINETVPNRFSPKSPDKAHLNLHINSLELGDSAVYFCASSQDSPTVNQPQHFGDGTRLSIL.

This clonotype ranks as medium-sized. The junction differs from germline at one of its ends, possibly a read error. The gene calls are TRBV6-1 and TRBJ2-1; D might be TRBD2 (5 bases). This CDR3 has 12 residues. Germline V gene lookup returns CDR1 MNHNS and CDR2 SASEGT. The CDR3 bases are TGTGCCAGCAGTGAAATAACCGCATGGGAGTACTTC. Protein product: CASSEITAWEYF.

The chain employs TRBV7-2 and TRBJ2-3, with 9 bases aligning to TRBD1. CDR3 size: 13 residues. Unmatched junction bases numbered 11, after V lost 5 bases and J lost 14 bases. CDR1 SGHTA and CDR2 FQGNSA come from the germline V gene. The CDR3 nucleotides are TGTGCCAGCAGCCCAGGTCGGGACAGGGAAAGGTATTTT. Protein sequence: CASSPGRDRERYF.

The rearrangement uses TRBV6-6 and TRBJ1-1; D uncertain. V shed 2 bases and J shed 6 bases, with 4 bases lying between them. The CDR3 totals 11 residues. CDR1 MNHNY and CDR2 SVGAGI come from the germline V gene (reference sequence). The CDR3 DNA reads as TGTGCCAGCAGTTACGGCTCTGAAGCTTTCTTT. Translating it yields CASSYGSEAFF.

There are a few counts of this clonotype. A read error may be the cause here, since a much bigger clone is one base away. The chain's CDR3 is CASSPNLGETQFF. The CDR3 DNA sequence: TGTGCCAGCAGCCCAAACCTAGGGGAGACCCAGTTCTTC. The J gene is TRBJ2-5, the V gene TRBV7-6; the D gene could be TRBD1 or TRBD2 (5 bases each). The J call may be wrong; the DNA end is better matched by TRBJ2-1. The CDR3 covers 13 residues. CDR1 SGHVS and CDR2 FNYEAQ come from the germline V gene.

CDR3 nucleotides: TGCAGCGTTGGGAGGACAGCGGGGGGGTCGGAGTTCTTC. Amino acid sequence: CSVGRTAGGSEFF. The genes are TRBV29-1 and TRBJ2-1; 10 bases are a match to TRBD2. The germline CDR1 and CDR2 sequences are SQVTM and ANQGSEA. The CDR3 totals 13 residues. Trimming removed 4 bases from V and 14 bases from J; junction bases left unmatched: 11.

This rearrangement joins TRBV6-6 to TRBJ2-3; D is undetermined. The J call may not be correct, given that the DNA end is closer to TRBJ2-7. This CDR3 region has 16 residues. CDR1 MNHNY and CDR2 SVGAGI come from the germline V gene (reference sequence). The CDR3 nucleotides are TGTGCCAGCAGTTACTCTCGTGGCAGTGTCTCCTACGAGCAGTACTTC. Translation gives CASSYSRGSVSYEQYF.

This clonotype was counted between two and nine times. The rearrangement links TRBV6-5 to TRBJ1-2; 8 bases are shared with TRBD1. The CDR3 consists of 17 residues. V shed 0 bases, J shed 2 bases, and the junction held 8 bases outside the gene matches. Germline V gene lookup returns CDR1 MNHEY and CDR2 SVGAGI. The CDR3 here is CASSYSHRDRFNYGYTF. The DNA for the CDR3 is TGTGCCAGCAGTTACTCCCACCGGGACAGGTTCAACTATGGCTACACCTTC.

The chain links TRBV7-6 to TRBJ2-3, with D perhaps TRBD1 or TRBD2 (5 bases each). V lost 5 bases and J lost 5, with 11 bases in between. CDR3 size: 13 residues. CDR1 and CDR2 from the germline V gene are SGHVS and FNYEAQ. CDR3 loop: CASSLQGVDTQYF. The CDR3 bases are TGTGCCAGCAGCCTCCAGGGAGTAGATACGCAGTATTTT. Combining the CDR3 with reference TRBV7-6 and TRBJ2-3 gives the whole variable domain GAGVSQSPRYKVTKRGQDVALRCDPISGHVSLYWYRQALGQGPEFLTYFNYEAQQDKSGLPNDRFSAERPEGSISTLTIQRTEQRDSAMYRCASSLQGVDTQYFGPGTRLTVL.

There are a few counts of this clonotype. The chain recombines TRBV6-5 with TRBJ2-2; 11 bases map to TRBD2. The CDR3 is 19 amino acids. Germline values: CDR1 MNHEY, CDR2 SVGAGI. Trimming removed 7 bases from V and 0 bases from J; junction bases left unmatched: 13. This chain's CDR3 is CASNNPAYSGRANTGELFF. Here the CDR3 DNA reads TGTGCCAGCAATAATCCAGCCTATAGCGGGAGGGCGAACACCGGGGAGCTGTTTTTT.

The chain is built from TRBV6-1 and TRBJ2-5; tentatively, D is TRBD2 (5 bases). Germline CDR1 is MNHNS and CDR2 is SASEGT. The CDR3 runs 16 residues. With 6 bases removed from V and 4 bases from J, the gap between germline ends came to 21 bases. The CDR3 coding sequence is TGTGCCAGCAGCCAACTACTAGGCCCCCAAAGAGAGACCCAGTACTTC. It translates to CASSQLLGPQRETQYF.

Points on this clonotype: The junction and the germline gene differ at one end; a read error may be behind it. The chain recombines TRBV6-1 with TRBJ1-1; possible D gene TRBD1, 5 bases. CDR1 and CDR2 from the germline V gene are MNHNS and SASEGT. The CDR3 contains 13 residues. CDR3 in DNA: TGTGCCAGCACCGAAGCACGGGGACGGAGTCCTATCTTT. Its protein product is CASTEARGRSPIF.

CDR3 region: CASSIFREETQYF. Here the CDR3 DNA reads TGTGCCAGCAGTATCTTTCGGGAGGAGACCCAGTACTTC. The chain couples TRBV25-1 to TRBJ2-5; tentatively, D is TRBD2 (6 bases). CDR1 is MGHDK, CDR2 SYGVNS, per germline. This CDR3 has 13 amino acids. Trimming cost V 5 bases and J 5 bases, with 12 bases left between them.

The chain combines TRBV7-2 with TRBJ2-1; no reliable D call. This CDR3 is built from 12 residues. Germline-derived CDR1 and CDR2 are SGHTA and FQGNSA. Trimming took off 1 base at V and 5 bases at J, with 3 bases between the two ends. The CDR3: CASSLGNNEQFF. DNA of the CDR3: TGTGCCAGCAGCTTAGGGAACAATGAGCAGTTCTTC.

The rearrangement joins TRBV6-1 to TRBJ2-7; D unresolved. The end of the DNA fits TRBJ2-1 better, so the J call may be wrong. The CDR3 runs to 15 residues. The germline V gene has CDR1 MNHNS and CDR2 SASEGT. CDR3 sequence reads: CASSEGMSFYNEQFF. The CDR3 DNA sequence: TGTGCCAGCAGTGAAGGGATGTCCTTCTACAATGAGCAGTTCTTC.

The chain combines TRBV6-1 with TRBJ2-3; TRBD2 is a possible D gene (6 bases). The CDR3 is made up of 14 amino acids. Trimming removed 9 bases at V and 4 bases at J, with 17 bases between. CDR1 MNHNS and CDR2 SASEGT come from the germline V gene. The CDR3 here is CASTGTRGADTQYF. The CDR3 DNA sequence: TGTGCCAGTACCGGGACCCGCGGGGCAGATACGCAGTATTTT.

By share of the sample, this clonotype is medium-sized. Germline and junction disagree at one end, which may indicate a read error. The V call is TRBV6-1, the J call TRBJ1-1; D gene uncertain. Germline lookup yields CDR1 MNHNS and CDR2 SASEGT. The CDR3 is 13 residues long. The CDR3 DNA is TGTGCCAGCAGCGAAGGTCCGCTAAGTGGGGCTTTCTTT. Translating gives CASSEGPLSGAFF.

The rearrangement uses TRBV7-2 and TRBJ2-7; D is perhaps TRBD1 (6 bases). This CDR3 comprises 13 residues. Trimming stripped 6 bases from V and 6 bases from J, with 15 bases between. Germline V gene lookup returns CDR1 SGHTA and CDR2 FQGNSA. The CDR3 is CASRPNREGEQYF. The DNA of the CDR3 is TGTGCCAGCAGACCCAACAGGGAAGGCGAGCAGTACTTC.

As concerns this clonotype: The junction departs from the called germline gene at one end, perhaps through a read error. J is TRBJ1-1 and V is TRBV6-1; D remains ambiguous. Per the germline V gene, CDR1 is MNHNS and CDR2 is SASEGT. The CDR3 covers 14 residues. CDR3 in DNA: TGTGCCAGCAGTGAACTGGTGTTACACACTGAATCTTTCTTT. Translated: CASSELVLHTESFF.

V and J are TRBV7-6 and TRBJ2-1, with D uncertain. The germline CDR1 and CDR2 sequences are SGHVS and FNYEAQ. This CDR3 comprises 13 residues. V lost 4 bases, J lost 10 bases, and 14 bases lay in between. CDR3 in amino acids: CASSSDRVYEQFF. The CDR3 region has the DNA TGTGCCAGCAGCTCTGACCGAGTCTACGAGCAGTTCTTC.

This clonotype was seen more than once but under ten times. The chain joins TRBV28 to TRBJ2-5; the match to TRBD2 covers 9 bases. J gave up 2 bases and V 1 base, and 2 bases lay outside the gene matches. The germline V gene has CDR1 MDHEN and CDR2 SYDVKM. The CDR3 length is 15 residues. The CDR3 sequence is CASSLLAGVQETQYF. The CDR3 bases are TGTGCCAGCAGTTTATTAGCGGGAGTGCAAGAGACCCAGTACTTC.

The chain carries TRBV20-1 and TRBJ2-1, with TRBD2 identical over 7 bases. Losses at the gene ends were 6 bases for V and 4 bases for J; bases not matched to a gene: 9. The CDR3 has 14 residues. Per the germline V gene, CDR1 is DFQATT and CDR2 is SNEGSKA (reference sequence). The chain's CDR3 is CSAEVISGYNEQFF. CDR3 coding DNA: TGCAGTGCCGAAGTAATTAGCGGGTACAATGAGCAGTTCTTC.